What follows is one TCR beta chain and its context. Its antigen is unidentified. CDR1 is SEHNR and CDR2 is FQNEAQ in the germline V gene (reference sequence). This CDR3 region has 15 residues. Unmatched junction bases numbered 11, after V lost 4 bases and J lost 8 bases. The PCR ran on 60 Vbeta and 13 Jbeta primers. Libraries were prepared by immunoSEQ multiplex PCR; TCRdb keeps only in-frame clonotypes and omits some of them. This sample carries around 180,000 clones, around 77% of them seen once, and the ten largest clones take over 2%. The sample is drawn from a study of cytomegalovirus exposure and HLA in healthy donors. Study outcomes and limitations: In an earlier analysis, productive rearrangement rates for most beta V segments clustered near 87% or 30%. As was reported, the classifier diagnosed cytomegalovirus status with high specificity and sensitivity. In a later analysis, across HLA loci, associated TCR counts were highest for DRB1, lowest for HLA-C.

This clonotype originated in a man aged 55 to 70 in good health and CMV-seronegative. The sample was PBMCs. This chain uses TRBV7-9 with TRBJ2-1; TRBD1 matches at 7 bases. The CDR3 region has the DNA TGTGCCAGCAGCTCTTACAGGGGCTTCGCCCATGAGCAGTTCTTC. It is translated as CASSSYRGFAHEQFF.